Below are 7 T cell receptor beta chains sequenced from a single sample in a study of T cell responses to AZD1222 COVID-19 vaccine (dated by TCRdb to about 2021). The meaning of the sample's time point label: about 28 days (+/-7) after the second vaccine dose. Libraries were constructed by the immunoSEQ multiplex PCR assay. What TCRdb holds here is the immuneACCESS table cut down to in-frame rearrangements. Part of the clones is not present; checked against another copy, under half of the missing clones reflect an unresolved V gene, and the others are unexplained. Across this sample there are approximately 72,000 clones, with nearly 90% seen only once. The top ten clonotypes cover 28% of the sample. Material: peripheral blood, obtained 28 days after the second AZD1222 dose. The receptor source for this set is an adult who received the AZD1222 COVID-19 vaccine.

The chain employs TRBV27 and TRBJ2-7, with D perhaps TRBD1 or TRBD2 (5 bases each). Trimming removed 6 bases from V and 3 bases from J, with 12 bases in between. The germline V gene encodes CDR1 MNHEY and CDR2 SMNVEV (reference sequence). This CDR3 has 13 residues. CDR3 residues: CASRKGAGYEQYF. CDR3 DNA sequence: TGTGCCAGCAGGAAAGGGGCGGGCTACGAGCAGTACTTC.

The rearrangement joins TRBV4-2 to TRBJ2-1; 10 nucleotides align to TRBD2. The germline gives CDR1 LGHNA, CDR2 YNFKEQ. Losses at the gene ends were 5 bases for V and 9 bases for J; bases not matched to a gene: 13. The CDR3 is 16 residues long. Here the CDR3 DNA reads TGTGCCAGCAGCAACCCCTCTAGCGGGAGTGGGGGTGAGCAGTTCTTC. Translated: CASSNPSSGSGGEQFF.

V is TRBV15 and J is TRBJ2-1, with 9 bases matching TRBD2. Germline-derived CDR1 and CDR2 are LNHNV and YYDKDF (reference sequence). This CDR3 region has 19 residues. The V segment lost 0 bases and the J segment 2 bases; nucleotides outside the gene matches: 11. In DNA, the CDR3 is TGTGCCACCAGCAGAGATCCCTTCGAAGCTAGCGGGACCTACAATGAGCAGTTCTTC. It is translated as CATSRDPFEASGTYNEQFF.

The chain joins TRBV19 to TRBJ1-1; D gene unclear. The V gene's germline CDR1 is LNHDA and CDR2 SQIVND (reference sequence). V gave up 1 base and J gave up 1 base, with 10 bases separating them. The CDR3 spans 15 residues. The CDR3 sequence: CASSIATQTNTEAFF. The CDR3 nucleotides are TGTGCCAGTAGTATAGCCACACAGACGAACACTGAAGCTTTCTTT.

This chain uses TRBV19 with TRBJ2-2; the D gene is possibly TRBD1 (7 bases). Trimming left V 4 bases short and J 0 bases short, with 12 bases between. The CDR3 is 16 amino acids. Germline CDR1 is LNHDA and CDR2 is SQIVND (reference sequence). DNA for the CDR3: TGTGCCAGTAGTACTTCAGGGGGGACGAACACCGGGGAGCTGTTTTTT. It codes for CASSTSGGTNTGELFF.

CDR3 bases: TGTGCCAGCAGTTTGAGGACAGGGGGCTACGAGCAGTACTTC. Its translation is CASSLRTGGYEQYF. The rearrangement joins TRBV27 to TRBJ2-7, with 10 nucleotides matching TRBD1. Germline assignment: CDR1 MNHEY and CDR2 SMNVEV (reference sequence). The length of the CDR3 is 14 residues. The ends lost 3 bases at V and 3 bases at J; junction bases unmatched: 2.

The CDR3 sequence: CASSLGGISYNEQFF. In nucleotides, the CDR3 is TGTGCCAGCAGCTTAGGTGGGATCTCCTACAATGAGCAGTTCTTC. The rearrangement links TRBV11-3 to TRBJ2-1; D gene ambiguous. The CDR3 runs 15 residues. The ends were cut back, 1 base at V and 0 bases at J, with 7 bases in the middle. CDR1 and CDR2 (germline): SGHNT, YENEEA.